This T cell receptor (beta chain) was found in a study of blood T cell repertoires in COVID-19. About the research overall: COVID-19 samples, acute and convalescent, were from the United States, Italy and Spain. PBMCs, B-cell-depleted T cells, or T cells were the source of the cDNA or gDNA that made up the material.

The ends were cut back, 5 bases at V and 5 bases at J, with 10 bases in the middle. This CDR3 region has 14 residues. In germline, CDR1 is MDHEN, CDR2 SYDVKM. This clone has only a few counts. As processed by the authors: Scientists estimated how many nucleated cells there were by amplifying reference gene primers. Generated by immunoSEQ multiplex PCR, the TCRdb table keeps only in-frame clones and is missing some. The D gene and trimming were derived from the DNA, and the V and J assignments and clone size from that table. The sample lists more than 75,000 clones; roughly 84% were seen once. The source is a human donor in a cohort sampled during active COVID-19. The sequenced material came from peripheral blood. This chain joins TRBV28 and TRBJ1-6; unclear D gene. CDR3: CASSEERNNSPLHF. CDR3 DNA sequence: TGTGCCAGCAGTGAAGAGCGAAATAATTCACCCCTCCACTTT.